This T cell receptor (beta chain) originates from a study of OX40 agonist ivuxolimab in advanced cancers. General study findings and limits: At 0.1 to 3.0 mg/kg, clonal expansion of CD4+ and CD8+ blood T cells had occurred by week 6.

About this clone itself: Its antigen is unidentified.

There are 13 residues in the CDR3. Trimming removed 0 bases at V and 4 bases at J, with 5 bases between. Germline lookup yields CDR1 SGHNT and CDR2 YYREEE (reference sequence). Using immunoSEQ multiplex PCR, the repertoire was profiled, and TCRdb retains in-frame clones only, with some absent. The profile covers about 95,000 clones, with around 85% appearing a single time and 3% to 4% taken by the ten largest. Sequences were derived from CD4+ or CD8+ T cells sorted from blood, sampled in a trial of the OX40 agonist ivuxolimab. The chain joins TRBV5-4 to TRBJ1-5; the D is unclear. This TCR was recovered from an adult with an advanced solid tumor such as melanoma, head and neck, liver or kidney cancer. CDR3 loop: CASSLGANQPQHF. The CDR3 coding sequence is TGTGCCAGCAGCTTGGGGGCTAATCAGCCCCAGCATTTT.